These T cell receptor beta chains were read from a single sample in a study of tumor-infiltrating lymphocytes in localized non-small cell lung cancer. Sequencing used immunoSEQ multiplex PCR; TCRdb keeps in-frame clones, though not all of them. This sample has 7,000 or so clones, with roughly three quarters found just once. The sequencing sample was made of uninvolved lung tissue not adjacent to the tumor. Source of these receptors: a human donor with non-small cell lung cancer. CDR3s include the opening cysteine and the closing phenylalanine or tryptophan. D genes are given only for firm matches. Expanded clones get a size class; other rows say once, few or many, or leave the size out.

TGTGCCAGCAGCGCTTGGAGACGAAACTATGGCTACACCTTC	CASSAWRRNYGYTF	NA	NA	TRBV5-6	TRBJ1-2
TGTGCCAGCAGTAAACAGGGCTACGAGCAGTACTTC	CASSKQGYEQYF	NA	NA	TRBV6-6	TRBJ2-7
TGTGCCAGCAGCCAGGGACAGGGGCAGCCCCAGCATTTT	CASSQGQGQPQHF	TRBD1	NA	TRBV5-6	TRBJ1-5
TGTGCCAGCAGCTTAGACCGTAGCACAGATACGCAGTATTTT	CASSLDRSTDTQYF	NA	NA	TRBV7-2	TRBJ2-3
TGTGCCAGCAACCGGGGAGGTAACCAAGAGACCCAGTACTTC	CASNRGGNQETQYF	NA	NA	TRBV7-8	TRBJ2-5
TGTGCCAGCAGCACCCGACTAGAGATGGCTGAAGAGACCCAGTACTTC	CASSTRLEMAEETQYF	NA	NA	TRBV7-9	TRBJ2-5
TGTGCCTGGAGTGTACTTCCCTTCTACGAGCAGTACTTC	CAWSVLPFYEQYF	NA	NA	TRBV30	TRBJ2-7
TGCGCCAGCAGCCTGGGGACTAGCGGGATTTACGAGCAGTACTTC	CASSLGTSGIYEQYF	TRBD2	NA	TRBV5-1	TRBJ2-7
TGTGCCAGCAGCTTGAGGACTAGCGGGACTGGTGAGCAGTACTTC	CASSLRTSGTGEQYF	TRBD2	NA	TRBV11-1	TRBJ2-7
TGTGCCACCCTTCTAACTCTTAACGGGGCCAACGTCCTGACTTTC	CATLLTLNGANVLTF	NA	NA	TRBV6-6	TRBJ2-6
TGTGCCAGTAGCTGGCCTTTGAACACTGAAGCTTTCTTT	CASSWPLNTEAFF	NA	once	TRBV19	TRBJ1-1
TGCGCCAGCAGCGACACAGGGGGAACGACTGAAGCTTTCTTT	CASSDTGGTTEAFF	TRBD1	NA	TRBV5-1	TRBJ1-1
TGTGCCAGCACAGCCGGGACATTCGCTAGCACAGATACGCAGTATTTT	CASTAGTFASTDTQYF	NA	NA	TRBV11-2	TRBJ2-3
TGTGCCAGCAGCGTAGAGGCTGGGGAAAAGCAGTACTTC	CASSVEAGEKQYF	NA	NA	TRBV9	TRBJ2-7
TGTGCCAGTAGTATTTTGGTCCAGGGGGTTCAGCCCCAGCATTTT	CASSILVQGVQPQHF	TRBD1	once	TRBV19	TRBJ1-5
TGCGCCAGCAGCTTGGATGGGGGCATGGTGGAGACCCAGTACTTC	CASSLDGGMVETQYF	NA	once	TRBV5-1	TRBJ2-5
TGTGCCAGCATTTGGGGACAGGGAAAATACGAGCAGTACTTC	CASIWGQGKYEQYF	TRBD1	NA	TRBV6-6	TRBJ2-7
TGTGCCTGGAGTCCCCGCTTTTCCGAGCAGTACTTC	CAWSPRFSEQYF	NA	few	TRBV30	TRBJ2-7
TGTGCCAGCAGGCCCCGGGACGGCCACACTGAAGCTTTCTTT	CASRPRDGHTEAFF	NA	NA	TRBV7-9	TRBJ1-1
TGTGCCAGCACGTCGGGGGAAGGAACTGAAGCTTTCTTT	CASTSGEGTEAFF	NA	NA	TRBV2	TRBJ1-1
TGTGCCAGCAGCTTATCCCGACGCAAAAACATTCAGTACTTC	CASSLSRRKNIQYF	NA	NA	TRBV7-8	TRBJ2-4
TGTGCCAGCAGCTCCAGACTAGATTCGGAGACCCAGTACTTC	CASSSRLDSETQYF	NA	few	TRBV7-2	TRBJ2-5
TGTGCCAGCAGCTCCGTAGGACAGGCCCGCTACGAGCAGTACTTC	CASSSVGQARYEQYF	TRBD1	NA	TRBV27	TRBJ2-7
TGTGCCAGCAGCTTGGGACAGCCTCAAGGGACCATATATTTT	CASSLGQPQGTIYF	TRBD1	NA	TRBV9	TRBJ1-3
TGTGCCAGCAGCCTACGGTACGAGCAGTACTTC	CASSLRYEQYF	NA	once	TRBV2	TRBJ2-7
TGCAGTGCTAGCGGTACAGATACGCAGTATTTT	CSASGTDTQYF	NA	NA	TRBV20-1	TRBJ2-3
TGCGCCAGCAGTGAGGCGGTTAGCACAGATACGCAGTATTTT	CASSEAVSTDTQYF	NA	NA	TRBV5-1	TRBJ2-3
TGCAGCGTTGAGGCTAGCGGGGGGGAGACCCAGTACTTC	CSVEASGGETQYF	TRBD2	once	TRBV29-1	TRBJ2-5
TGTGCCAGCAGCCGAAGTGGGGAAGGGGCCGGGACCTACGAGCAGTACTTC	CASSRSGEGAGTYEQYF	NA	NA	TRBV27	TRBJ2-7
TGTGCCAGCACCGGACTAGCGGGGGCCGCCGGGACCCAGTACTTC	CASTGLAGAAGTQYF	TRBD2	few	TRBV7-2	TRBJ2-5
TGCGCCAGCAGCCGGGGGGACAGGAGCTACGAGCAGTACTTC	CASSRGDRSYEQYF	NA	NA	TRBV5-1	TRBJ2-7
TGTGCCAGCAGTGACGGGGACAGGGGATACAATTCACCCCTCCACTTT	CASSDGDRGYNSPLHF	TRBD1	NA	TRBV6-1	TRBJ1-6
TGTGCCAGCAGCCGCCGACTCGTAGAAAAACTGTTTTTT	CASSRRLVEKLFF	NA	NA	TRBV13	TRBJ1-4
TGCAGCGTTACAGGGGCCAACTATGGCTACACCTTC	CSVTGANYGYTF	TRBD1	NA	TRBV29-1	TRBJ1-2
TGTGCCAGCAGTGGAGGGGGCGCTGAAGCTTTCTTT	CASSGGGAEAFF	TRBD1	NA	TRBV25-1	TRBJ1-1
TGTGCCAGCAGCCTGGACAGGGAGGGTGAGCAGTTCTTC	CASSLDREGEQFF	NA	NA	TRBV7-9	TRBJ2-1
TGTGCCATCAGTGAGTCTGAGAGCACAGATACGCAGTATTTT	CAISESESTDTQYF	NA	NA	TRBV10-3	TRBJ2-3
TGTGCCAGCACTTATGGGGCAGGCCCCACCGGGGAGCTGTTTTTT	CASTYGAGPTGELFF	NA	NA	TRBV2	TRBJ2-2
TGTGCCAGCACGGGGACAGTAATGAACACTGAAGCTTTCTTT	CASTGTVMNTEAFF	TRBD1	NA	TRBV2	TRBJ1-1
TGTGCCAGCAGCGTAGATTGGGACTACCTAGGGACAGATACGCAGTATTTT	CASSVDWDYLGTDTQYF	TRBD2	NA	TRBV9	TRBJ2-3
TGTGCCAGCAGCGCCCGTGAGGGCTCTTATAATTCACCCCTCCACTTT	CASSAREGSYNSPLHF	NA	NA	TRBV9	TRBJ1-6